The 21 T cell receptor beta chains in this list originate from one sample, sequenced in a study of OX40 agonist ivuxolimab in advanced cancers. Repertoires were generated with immunoSEQ multiplex PCR, while TCRdb's copy carries only in-frame clones and drops some. Of some 79,000 clones listed, 90% to 95% are singletons. The starting material was CD4+ or CD8+ T cells sorted from blood, obtained in a trial of the OX40 agonist ivuxolimab. The receptor set was obtained from an adult with an advanced solid tumor such as melanoma, head and neck, liver or kidney cancer.

V usage is TRBV6-1 and J usage is TRBJ2-7; D may be TRBD1 (6 bases). Germline values: CDR1 MNHNS, CDR2 SASEGT. Trimming pared 6 bases from V and 4 bases from J, leaving 19 bases between. The CDR3 loop spans 15 amino acids. This CDR3 reads CASSSPGPGTYEQYF. The CDR3 nucleotides read TGTGCCAGCAGCAGCCCGGGACCCGGGACATACGAGCAGTACTTC.

This clone came up once. This chain connects TRBV4-3 to TRBJ2-3, with 10 bases matching TRBD2. The V gene's germline CDR1 is LGHNA and CDR2 YSLEER. This CDR3 comprises 16 residues. V shed 1 base, J shed 6 bases, and the junction held 7 bases outside the gene matches. The CDR3 DNA is TGCGCCAGCAGCCAAGGAGCGGGAGGGCCCGGGGATACGCAGTATTTT. Amino acids: CASSQGAGGPGDTQYF.

The gene calls are TRBV9 and TRBJ1-2, with no clear D. V lost 4 bases to trimming and J lost 4 bases, with 8 bases between them. CDR1 and CDR2 from the germline V gene are SGDLS and YYNGEE. This CDR3 is built from 12 residues. The CDR3 region has the DNA TGTGCCAGCAGCCCCCCGTCCTATGGCTACACCTTC. Amino acids: CASSPPSYGYTF.

The rearrangement joins TRBV27 to TRBJ2-7; perhaps TRBD1 as D (6 bases). Trimming stripped 5 bases from V and 2 bases from J, with 16 bases between. The CDR3 has 15 amino acids. Looked up from germline, CDR1 is MNHEY and CDR2 is SMNVEV (reference sequence). The CDR3 coding sequence is TGTGCCAGCAGTCCCCCAGGGGCGTTAACCTACGAGCAGTACTTC. This translates into CASSPPGALTYEQYF.

This chain connects TRBV15 to TRBJ2-7; D is ambiguous. Germline CDR1 LNHNV, CDR2 YYDKDF (reference sequence). V lost 0 bases and J 0 bases, leaving 6 bases between the germline ends. The CDR3 is 14 residues long. The CDR3 loop is CATSRDPSSYEQYF. The CDR3, as DNA: TGTGCCACCAGCAGAGATCCGAGCTCCTACGAGCAGTACTTC.

The chain uses TRBV7-9 and TRBJ2-1, with TRBD2 matching over 9 bases. Trimming cost V 5 bases and J 2 bases; bases outside gene matches: 10. Per germline, CDR1 SEHNR and CDR2 FQNEAQ (reference sequence). The CDR3 runs to 17 residues. The CDR3 sequence: CASSPETSGLTYNEQFF. CDR3 coding DNA: TGTGCCAGCAGCCCCGAGACTAGCGGCCTCACCTACAATGAGCAGTTCTTC. The full variable domain, rest sourced from reference TRBV7-9 and TRBJ2-1, is DTGVSQNPRHKITKRGQNVTFRCDPISEHNRLYWYRQTLGQGPEFLTYFQNEAQLEKSRLLSDRFSAERPKGSFSTLEIQRTEQGDSAMYLCASSPETSGLTYNEQFFGPGTRLTVL.

The chain links TRBV7-2 to TRBJ2-7; 9 bases are a match to TRBD2. The CDR3 spans 18 residues. V dropped 1 base and J dropped 4; count of bases not matched to a gene: 14. CDR1 SGHTA and CDR2 FQGNSA come from the germline V gene. CDR3 in amino acids: CASSLVPPLGAGGYEQYF. DNA for the CDR3: TGTGCCAGCAGCTTAGTCCCCCCCCTCGGAGCGGGAGGATACGAGCAGTACTTC.

Note on this clone: The junction departs from the called germline gene at one end, perhaps through a read error. The CDR3 DNA reads TGTGCCGGCAGTTCCTACTCAAGACAGGGGACCATCTACGAGCAGTACTTC. Protein product: CAGSSYSRQGTIYEQYF. This chain joins TRBV28 and TRBJ2-7; 8 bases agree with TRBD1. The length of the CDR3 is 17 residues. Germline CDR1 is MDHEN and CDR2 is SYDVKM. Full variable domain (missing parts from reference TRBV28 and TRBJ2-7): DVKVTQSSRYLVKRTGEKVFLECVQDMDHENMFWYRQDPGLGLRLIYFSYDVKMKEKGDIPEGYSVSREKKERFSLILESASTNQTSMYLCAGSSYSRQGTIYEQYFGPGTRLTVT.

Comment on this clone: At one boundary the junction diverges from the germline segment, which might be a read error. The rearrangement uses TRBV2 and TRBJ2-7, with D perhaps matching TRBD1 or TRBD2 (7 bases each). Germline-derived CDR1 and CDR2 are SNHLY and FYNNEI. This CDR3 is built from 12 residues. CDR3 residues: CASRGGQLYDHF. DNA of the CDR3: TGTGCCAGCCGCGGGGGACAGCTTTACGATCACTTC.

The gene calls are TRBV27 and TRBJ1-2; D uncertain. V lost 0 bases, J lost 6 bases, and 8 bases lay in between. Germline CDR1 reads MNHEY; CDR2 reads SMNVEV (reference sequence). This CDR3 comprises 13 residues. The CDR3 protein is CASSLSVGNGYTF. Here the CDR3 DNA reads TGTGCCAGCAGTTTATCGGTGGGTAATGGCTACACCTTC.

The V and J genes are TRBV5-6 and TRBJ2-7; D gene ambiguous. The CDR3 runs to 17 residues. Trimming pared 0 bases from V and 3 bases from J, leaving 19 bases between. Germline V lookup: CDR1 SGHDT, CDR2 YYEEEE. The CDR3 bases are TGTGCCAGCAGCTTGGGCCACCCTTTGGGTTTCAACTACGAGCAGTACTTC. Amino acid sequence: CASSLGHPLGFNYEQYF.

This chain uses TRBV28 with TRBJ1-2, with TRBD1 matching 11 bases. The CDR3 is 15 residues long. Per the germline V gene, CDR1 is MDHEN and CDR2 is SYDVKM. The V gene end was trimmed by 4 bases and the J gene end by 3 bases; junction bases not matched to a gene: 4. CDR3 region: CASSSGTGGDYGYTF. Written as DNA, the CDR3 is TGTGCCAGCAGTTCCGGGACAGGGGGAGACTATGGCTACACCTTC.

The gene calls are TRBV6-6 and TRBJ1-1; 8 bases match TRBD1. V lost 3 bases, J lost 0 bases, and 3 bases stayed unmatched. The CDR3 sequence is 15 residues long. Germline-derived CDR1 and CDR2 are MNHNY and SVGAGI (reference sequence). The CDR3 region is CASSYGTGMNTEAFF. DNA of the CDR3: TGTGCCAGCAGTTATGGGACAGGCATGAACACTGAAGCTTTCTTT.

The J gene is TRBJ2-1, the V gene TRBV27; D remains unclear. This CDR3 region has 12 residues. V was clipped by 3 bases and J by 6 bases, with 6 bases between them. Looked up from germline, CDR1 is MNHEY and CDR2 is SMNVEV (reference sequence). The CDR3 sequence is CASSFLGNEQFF. The DNA for the CDR3 is TGTGCCAGCAGTTTCCTGGGCAATGAGCAGTTCTTC.

The V and J genes are TRBV27 and TRBJ2-4, with D possibly matching TRBD1 (6 bases). This CDR3 spans 14 amino acids. The V end was cut by 6 bases, the J end by 3 bases, with 12 bases between. CDR1 MNHEY and CDR2 SMNVEV come from the germline V gene (reference sequence). The CDR3 loop reads CASRPDRLKNIQYF. CDR3 DNA: TGTGCCAGCAGACCTGACAGGCTCAAAAACATTCAGTACTTC.

This clone showed up just once. This chain links TRBV10-3 with TRBJ1-1, with D unresolved. This CDR3 has 13 amino acids. The V end was cut by 0 bases, the J end by 10 bases, with 12 bases between. Per the germline V gene, CDR1 is ENHRY and CDR2 is SYGVKD. As DNA, the CDR3 is TGTGCCATCAGTGAGTCGGAAGGGCGTGGAGCTTTCTTT. This sequence encodes CAISESEGRGAFF.

The chain joins TRBV5-8 to TRBJ2-3; 7 nucleotides match TRBD1. The trim removed 0 bases at V and 5 bases at J, leaving 9 bases unmatched. Germline CDR1 SGHTS, CDR2 YDEGEE. The CDR3 runs to 16 residues. DNA for the CDR3: TGTGCCAGCAGCTTGGGTACAGGGGTCAGTGAAGATACGCAGTATTTT. Its translation is CASSLGTGVSEDTQYF.

The chain joins TRBV11-2 to TRBJ2-2; no reliable D call. Germline-derived CDR1 and CDR2 are SGHAT and FQNNGV. V lost 5 bases, J lost 7 bases, and 20 bases lay in between. The CDR3 has 16 residues. The CDR3 spells CASSLHLKGSHGELFF. The DNA for the CDR3 is TGTGCCAGCAGCCTGCACTTGAAGGGAAGTCACGGGGAGCTGTTTTTT.

The chain links TRBV7-9 to TRBJ2-2; 7 bases line up with TRBD2. CDR1 is SEHNR, CDR2 FQNEAQ, per germline (reference sequence). The V and J ends lost 2 bases and 4 bases, in that order; junction bases with no gene match: 4. The CDR3 runs 15 residues. CDR3 region: CASSLPGGITGELFF. As DNA, the CDR3 is TGTGCCAGCAGCTTACCGGGGGGAATCACCGGGGAGCTGTTTTTT. Looking up the rest from reference TRBV7-9 and TRBJ2-2 gives the full variable domain: DTGVSQNPRHKITKRGQNVTFRCDPISEHNRLYWYRQTLGQGPEFLTYFQNEAQLEKSRLLSDRFSAERPKGSFSTLEIQRTEQGDSAMYLCASSLPGGITGELFFGEGSRLTVL.

This clone was seen a single time. The rearrangement uses TRBV5-1 and TRBJ2-1, with 11 bases that match TRBD2. After removal of 0 bases from V and 8 bases from J, the junction contained 7 bases not matched to a gene. Germline V gene lookup returns CDR1 SGHRS and CDR2 YFSETQ. This CDR3 spans 16 amino acids. CDR3 sequence reads: CASSLALAGGSDEQFF. DNA for the CDR3: TGCGCCAGCAGCTTGGCTCTAGCGGGGGGTTCGGATGAGCAGTTCTTC. Together with reference TRBV5-1 and TRBJ2-1, the CDR3 gives the full variable domain: KAGVTQTPRYLIKTRGQQVTLSCSPISGHRSVSWYQQTPGQGLQFLFEYFSETQRNKGNFPGRFSGRQFSNSRSEMNVSTLELGDSALYLCASSLALAGGSDEQFFGPGTRLTVL.

The rearrangement links TRBV29-1 to TRBJ1-2, with D possibly TRBD1 on 6 matching bases. With 7 bases removed from V and 0 bases from J, the gap between germline ends came to 9 bases. The CDR3 is 12 amino acids. Germline-derived CDR1 and CDR2 are SQVTM and ANQGSEA. The CDR3 DNA is TGCAGCGGTGGGACAACTAACTATGGCTACACCTTC. It yields the protein CSGGTTNYGYTF.